A single sample is the source of the 25 T cell receptor beta chains below, sequenced in a study of early T cells in non-severe SARS-CoV-2 infection. Using its own MiXCR run on the 5' RACE reads, TCRdb lists one record per CDR3 protein. The table records approximately 65,000 distinct CDR3 sequences, over 10% of them present only once. The sample was whole blood. The receptors originated from an adult who was a healthcare worker with PCR-confirmed SARS-CoV-2 infection or an uninfected control (not recorded which).

This clonotype has more than one count but fewer than ten. The rearrangement joins TRBV5-5 to TRBJ1-1; D gene uncertain. CDR3 length: 15 residues. Germline V gives CDR1 SGHKS, CDR2 YYEKEE (reference sequence). V was clipped by 0 bases and J by 3 bases, with 12 bases between them. The chain's CDR3 is CASSLGRQWDTEAFF. The CDR3 coding sequence is TGTGCCAGCAGCTTGGGCCGCCAGTGGGACACTGAAGCTTTCTTT.

This chain links TRBV12-3 or TRBV12-4 with TRBJ2-7, with D unresolved. The CDR3 contains 14 residues. Trimming cost V 1 base and J 7 bases, with 14 bases left between them. In DNA form, the CDR3 reads TGTGCCAGCAGTTTAGGGCCAAGGTCGAGAGAGCAGTACTTC. Its translation is CASSLGPRSREQYF.

This clonotype was seen repeatedly, ten times or more. This chain uses TRBV4-2 with TRBJ1-6, with TRBD1 identical over 8 bases. CDR3 length: 15 amino acids. V lost 1 base to trimming and J lost 9 bases; unmatched junction nucleotides: 5. Germline CDR1 reads LGHNA; CDR2 reads YNFKEQ. CDR3 bases: TGTGCCAGCAGCCAAGGAGGGACAGGTTTTTCACCCCTCCACTTT. It specifies CASSQGGTGFSPLHF.

The table lists this clonotype with many counts. The rearrangement uses TRBV4-3 and TRBJ2-7; perhaps D is TRBD1 or TRBD2 (6 bases each). Trimming left V 0 bases short and J 3 bases short, with 12 bases between. Germline values: CDR1 LGHNA, CDR2 YSLEER. The CDR3 sequence is 15 residues long. The CDR3, as DNA: TGCGCCAGCAGCCAAGAACAGGGAGGCTACTACGAGCAGTACTTC. Translation gives CASSQEQGGYYEQYF.

V usage is TRBV27 and J usage is TRBJ2-7; perhaps TRBD1 as D (6 bases). The CDR3 runs 13 residues. The ends were cut back, 6 bases at V and 1 base at J, with 10 bases in the middle. Germline CDR1 is MNHEY and CDR2 is SMNVEV (reference sequence). In DNA, the CDR3 is TGTGCCAGCAGCCAGGGGCAATCCTACGAGCAGTACTTC. Protein: CASSQGQSYEQYF.

This clonotype was observed a few times. This sequence joins TRBV12-3 or TRBV12-4 and TRBJ2-6; 7 bases line up with TRBD1. The length of the CDR3 is 16 residues. J gave up 2 bases and V 3 bases, and 4 bases lay outside the gene matches. The CDR3 reads CASSLTGKAGANVLTF. CDR3 bases: TGTGCCAGCAGTTTGACAGGGAAGGCTGGGGCCAACGTCCTGACTTTC.

The chain links TRBV5-1 to TRBJ1-2; TRBD1 might be the D (5 bases). Germline values: CDR1 SGHRS, CDR2 YFSETQ. The ends were cut back, 0 bases at V and 7 bases at J, with 7 bases in the middle. There are 12 residues in the CDR3. This CDR3 reads CASSLDGTGYTF. For the CDR3, the DNA is TGCGCCAGCAGCTTGGACGGGACTGGCTACACCTTC.

V is TRBV4-3 and J is TRBJ2-2; D is possibly TRBD1 (6 bases). CDR1 and CDR2 (germline): LGHNA, YSLEER. The CDR3 runs to 14 residues. V lost 8 bases to trimming and J lost 0 bases, with 10 bases between them. The CDR3 DNA follows: TGCGCCAGCCGACAGGAATCGAACACCGGGGAGCTGTTTTTT. Protein product: CASRQESNTGELFF.

This clonotype is classed as medium-sized. The genes are TRBV3-1 and TRBJ1-1; D is ambiguous. Trimming stripped 4 bases from V and 3 bases from J, with 3 bases between. This CDR3 is built from 11 residues. CDR1 is LGHDT, CDR2 YNNKEL, per germline (reference sequence). The CDR3 DNA is TGTGCCAGCAGCCGGGACACTGAAGCTTTCTTT. Translated: CASSRDTEAFF.

The V and J genes are TRBV4-1 and TRBJ2-5; 10 nucleotides match TRBD1. Losses at the gene ends were 9 bases for V and 2 bases for J; bases not matched to a gene: 6. CDR3 length: 14 residues. Germline CDR1 and CDR2: MGHRA and YSYEKL. The CDR3 is CASQDRGNQETQYF. The CDR3 DNA sequence: TGCGCCAGTCAGGACAGGGGGAATCAAGAGACCCAGTACTTC.

The rearrangement links TRBV18 to TRBJ2-7, with unresolved D. The germline gives CDR1 KGHSH, CDR2 LQKENI. The CDR3 covers 13 residues. Trimming took 4 bases from V and 3 from J, leaving 10 bases between them. CDR3 loop: CASSLDQYYEQYF. Here the CDR3 DNA reads TGTGCCAGCTCACTCGACCAGTACTACGAGCAGTACTTC.

This clonotype was found a few times. This chain joins TRBV7-2 and TRBJ2-1; 9 nucleotides agree with TRBD1. There are 13 residues in the CDR3. The V gene's germline CDR1 is SGHTA and CDR2 FQGNSA. Trimming cost V 4 bases and J 7 bases; bases outside gene matches: 2. The CDR3 here is CASSSTGGNEQFF. In DNA form, the CDR3 reads TGTGCCAGCAGCTCGACAGGGGGGAATGAGCAGTTCTTC.

This clonotype showed up many times. V and J are TRBV7-9 and TRBJ1-5; D is uncertain. Germline V gene sequence: CDR1 SEHNR, CDR2 FQNEAQ (reference sequence). V lost 4 bases and J 5 bases, leaving 9 bases between the germline ends. This CDR3 is 13 amino acids long. CDR3 nucleotides: TGTGCCAGCAGCTATACAGCAGATCAGCCCCAGCATTTT. Its translation: CASSYTADQPQHF.

This clonotype has a handful of counts. Its ends do not fully match the called genes, so a read error is possible. The rearrangement joins TRBV7-9 to TRBJ2-2; 7 bases fit TRBD1. The CDR3 extends over 16 amino acids. Germline V gene data show CDR1 as SEHNR and CDR2 as FQNEAQ (reference sequence). The CDR3 DNA reads TGTGCCAGCAGCTTAGGAAGGGGGCTGAACGCCGGGGAGCTGTTTTTT. This gives the protein CASSLGRGLNAGELFF.

In nucleotides, the CDR3 is TGTGCCAGCAGCCCCGGGATCACCGGGGAGCTGTTTTTT. This codes for CASSPGITGELFF. The chain has TRBV7-3 and TRBJ2-2; D is possibly TRBD2 (5 bases). Trimming took off 5 bases at V and 4 bases at J, with 8 bases between the two ends. There are 13 residues in the CDR3. The germline V gene encodes CDR1 SGHTA and CDR2 FQGTGA.

This clonotype is a singleton in its sample. At one end the junction does not follow the germline gene, possibly because of a read error. The rearrangement joins TRBV14 to TRBJ2-3, with a tentative D call TRBD1 (5 bases). Per the germline V gene, CDR1 is SGHDN and CDR2 is FVKESK. The CDR3 contains 15 residues. CDR3 DNA: TGTGTCAGCAGCCAAGATCAGGGATGGTCAGATACGCAGTATTTT. It translates to CVSSQDQGWSDTQYF.

This clonotype has just a few counts. J is TRBJ2-1 and V is TRBV3-1; a possible D gene is TRBD1 (7 bases). Between the trimmed V and J ends, which lost 8 bases and 9 bases, there was a span of 17 bases. The CDR3 has 13 amino acids. The germline V gene has CDR1 LGHDT and CDR2 YNNKEL (reference sequence). CDR3 amino acids: CASLPNRGGEQFF. Here the CDR3 DNA reads TGTGCCAGCTTACCGAACAGGGGAGGTGAGCAGTTCTTC.

This clonotype appeared a few times. The rearrangement uses TRBV5-4 and TRBJ2-3; 11 positions match TRBD2. The germline gives CDR1 SGHNT, CDR2 YYREEE (reference sequence). V was pared by 0 bases and J by 4 bases, with 10 bases of the junction left unmatched. This CDR3 comprises 18 residues. The CDR3 here is CASSLVGSGGDGADTQYF. The CDR3 DNA is TGTGCCAGCAGCTTGGTTGGTAGCGGGGGGGACGGCGCAGATACGCAGTATTTT.

The table lists this clonotype with many counts. The V gene is TRBV20-1, the J gene TRBJ2-5, with TRBD2 matching 10 bases. The V gene end was trimmed by 6 bases and the J gene end by 3 bases; junction bases not matched to a gene: 19. The germline gives CDR1 DFQATT, CDR2 SNEGSKA (reference sequence). This CDR3 spans 18 amino acids. The CDR3, as DNA: TGCAGTGCAGAACTTCTCGGACTAGCGGCGATAAGGGAAGAGACCCAGTACTTC. It translates to CSAELLGLAAIREETQYF.

Ten or more counts support this clonotype. This chain uses TRBV20-1 with TRBJ2-2, with 9 bases that match TRBD2. Germline V CDR1 and CDR2: DFQATT, SNEGSKA (reference sequence). The trim removed 6 bases at V and 0 bases at J, leaving 5 bases unmatched. The CDR3 is 15 amino acids. CDR3 residues: CSASGGYANTGELFF. In DNA, the CDR3 is TGCAGTGCGAGCGGGGGGTACGCGAACACCGGGGAGCTGTTTTTT.

This clonotype has a handful of counts. The chain uses TRBV4-3 and TRBJ2-3; TRBD2 aligns across 8 bases. V was pared by 0 bases and J by 4 bases, with 3 bases of the junction left unmatched. The germline V gene encodes CDR1 LGHNA and CDR2 YSLEER. The CDR3 runs 15 residues. The CDR3 DNA is TGCGCCAGCAGCCAAGATAGCGGGGCGGCAGATACGCAGTATTTT. Its translation is CASSQDSGAADTQYF.

V usage is TRBV12-3 or TRBV12-4 and J usage is TRBJ2-1, with D unclear. The CDR3 has 13 residues. The V and J ends lost 3 bases and 5 bases respectively, with 8 bases between them. The DNA for the CDR3 is TGTGCCAGCAGTTTGAGCTACAACAATGAGCAGTTCTTC. It encodes CASSLSYNNEQFF.

In its sample, this clonotype was seen many times. The chain joins TRBV10-3 to TRBJ2-4, with a possible D match to TRBD2 (6 bases). V dropped 0 bases and J dropped 0 bases, with 18 bases sitting between them. The CDR3 is made up of 19 amino acids. Germline CDR1 is ENHRY and CDR2 is SYGVKD. The CDR3 nucleotides are TGTGCCATCAGTGAGTCGGATCGAAGGACTACCGAAGCCAAAAACATTCAGTACTTC. Its translation is CAISESDRRTTEAKNIQYF.

V is TRBV12-3 or TRBV12-4 and J is TRBJ2-2; 10 bases match TRBD2. Trimming cost V 3 bases and J 4 bases; bases outside gene matches: 8. The CDR3 totals 17 residues. The CDR3: CASSLAGLAGATGELFF. The CDR3 DNA reads TGTGCCAGCAGTTTGGCGGGCCTAGCGGGGGCCACCGGGGAGCTGTTTTTT.

In its sample, this clonotype was seen once. The chain employs TRBV4-1 and TRBJ2-5, with a possible D match to TRBD1 (6 bases). The germline gives CDR1 MGHRA, CDR2 YSYEKL. CDR3 size: 15 residues. The V end was cut by 0 bases, the J end by 9 bases, with 17 bases between. This CDR3 is CASSQDRAGEGSQYF. The CDR3 bases are TGCGCCAGCAGCCAAGATAGGGCAGGGGAAGGGTCCCAGTACTTC.